Below are 11 T cell receptor beta chains sequenced from a single sample in a study of T cell responses to AZD1222 COVID-19 vaccine. Some clones are missing from TCRdb's copy, which holds only in-frame ones; the method was immunoSEQ multiplex PCR. The sample lists approximately 89,000 clones; roughly 84% were seen once. This material consisted of peripheral blood, taken on day 0 of AZD1222 vaccination. All receptors derive from an adult in good health.

This sequence joins TRBV9 and TRBJ2-5, with D tentatively TRBD1 (6 bases). V was shortened by 7 bases and J by 1 base, with 11 bases between the two germline ends. CDR1 and CDR2 from the germline V gene are SGDLS and YYNGEE. This CDR3 region has 13 residues. Here the CDR3 reads CASGGQLQETQYF. In nucleotides, the CDR3 is TGTGCCAGCGGGGGCCAACTCCAAGAGACCCAGTACTTC.

This chain links TRBV18 with TRBJ2-7, with D possibly TRBD1 on 5 matching bases. The ends were cut back, 3 bases at V and 1 base at J, with 7 bases in the middle. Per the germline V gene, CDR1 is KGHSH and CDR2 is LQKENI. The length of the CDR3 is 13 residues. CDR3 amino acids: CASSPSGSYEQYF. The CDR3 nucleotides read TGTGCCAGCTCACCCTCAGGGTCCTACGAGCAGTACTTC. Based on the CDR3 plus reference TRBV18 and TRBJ2-7, the full variable domain is NAGVMQNPRHLVRRRGQEARLRCSPMKGHSHVYWYRQLPEEGLKFMVYLQKENIIDESGMPKERFSAEFPKEGPSILRIQQVVRGDSAAYFCASSPSGSYEQYFGPGTRLTVT.

V and J are TRBV2 and TRBJ1-1; D might be TRBD1 (6 bases). Per the germline V gene, CDR1 is SNHLY and CDR2 is FYNNEI. The V and J ends lost 10 bases and 1 base respectively, with 19 bases between them. This CDR3 region has 15 residues. The CDR3 region is CATQDTTGRNTEAFF. The CDR3 DNA sequence: TGTGCCACCCAAGATACAACAGGGAGGAACACTGAAGCTTTCTTT. The full variable domain, in which reference TRBV2 and TRBJ1-1 provide the parts outside the CDR3, is EPEVTQTPSHQVTQMGQEVILRCVPISNHLYFYWYRQILGQKVEFLVSFYNNEISEKSEIFDDQFSVERPDGSNFTLKIRSTKLEDSAMYFCATQDTTGRNTEAFFGQGTRLTVV.

The V gene is TRBV25-1, the J gene TRBJ2-3; 9 positions agree with TRBD2. V lost 5 bases and J lost 9; bases outside the gene matches: 12. Germline V gene data show CDR1 as MGHDK and CDR2 as SYGVNS. The CDR3 loop spans 15 amino acids. This CDR3 is CASSRQRGAGGTQYF. DNA of the CDR3: TGTGCCAGCAGTAGACAGCGGGGGGCCGGAGGGACGCAGTATTTT.

The gene calls are TRBV3-1 (or the pseudogene TRBV3-2) and TRBJ1-2; weak D call: TRBD1 (6 bases). Germline assignment: CDR1 LGHDT and CDR2 YNNKEL (reference sequence). The CDR3 contains 15 residues. The V end lost 5 bases, the J end lost 8 bases, and 21 bases lay between the germline ends. The CDR3, as DNA: TGTGCCAGCAGCTTCCAGGGGTCCCTGCTGGGGGGCTACACCTTC. Amino acid sequence: CASSFQGSLLGGYTF.

The genes are TRBV4-1 and TRBJ2-1, with 7 positions matching TRBD2. The germline V gene has CDR1 MGHRA and CDR2 YSYEKL. V dropped 4 bases and J dropped 6; count of bases not matched to a gene: 9. The CDR3 length is 15 residues. The CDR3 sequence is CASSLGGGGGNEQFF. CDR3 nucleotides: TGCGCCAGCAGCCTAGGCGGCGGGGGAGGCAATGAGCAGTTCTTC.

The genes are TRBV5-6 and TRBJ1-5, with D possibly TRBD1 on 5 matching bases. Trimming shortened V by 1 base and J by 1 base, and 12 bases separated the two germline ends. This CDR3 region has 16 residues. Germline V lookup: CDR1 SGHDT, CDR2 YYEEEE. The CDR3 DNA reads TGTGCCAGCAGCTTGAGGGGCAGGGCGAGCAATCAGCCCCAGCATTTT. Protein sequence: CASSLRGRASNQPQHF.

The chain is built from TRBV19 and TRBJ1-5; D is undetermined. Trimming stripped 3 bases from V and 0 bases from J, with 9 bases between. Germline V gives CDR1 LNHDA, CDR2 SQIVND (reference sequence). The CDR3 is made up of 15 amino acids. DNA for the CDR3: TGTGCCAGTAGTATTCAGGAGTATAGCAATCAGCCCCAGCATTTT. The encoded protein is CASSIQEYSNQPQHF.

V is TRBV27 and J is TRBJ2-1; 8 nucleotides line up with TRBD2. Germline CDR1 MNHEY, CDR2 SMNVEV (reference sequence). With V trimmed by 5 bases and J by 8 bases, 11 bases remained unmatched. This CDR3 contains 15 residues. CDR3 bases: TGTGCCAGCAGTCTCCTCACTCTAGCGGGCGATGAGCAGTTCTTC. Translation: CASSLLTLAGDEQFF.

V is TRBV5-1 and J is TRBJ2-7; D not resolved. From germline, CDR1 is SGHRS and CDR2 YFSETQ. The CDR3 extends over 14 amino acids. V gave up 4 bases and J gave up 1 base, with 12 bases separating them. For the CDR3, the DNA is TGCGCCAGCAGCCCTCGGACGGATTCCTACGAGCAGTACTTC. Its translation is CASSPRTDSYEQYF.

V gene TRBV30 combines with J gene TRBJ1-6; D gene ambiguous. Germline CDR1 is GTSNPN and CDR2 is SVGIG (reference sequence). The CDR3 consists of 12 residues. The V gene lost 2 bases and the J gene lost 7 bases, with 6 bases spanning the gap. CDR3: CAWSRWNSPLHF. The CDR3 DNA reads as TGTGCCTGGAGTAGGTGGAATTCACCCCTCCACTTT.